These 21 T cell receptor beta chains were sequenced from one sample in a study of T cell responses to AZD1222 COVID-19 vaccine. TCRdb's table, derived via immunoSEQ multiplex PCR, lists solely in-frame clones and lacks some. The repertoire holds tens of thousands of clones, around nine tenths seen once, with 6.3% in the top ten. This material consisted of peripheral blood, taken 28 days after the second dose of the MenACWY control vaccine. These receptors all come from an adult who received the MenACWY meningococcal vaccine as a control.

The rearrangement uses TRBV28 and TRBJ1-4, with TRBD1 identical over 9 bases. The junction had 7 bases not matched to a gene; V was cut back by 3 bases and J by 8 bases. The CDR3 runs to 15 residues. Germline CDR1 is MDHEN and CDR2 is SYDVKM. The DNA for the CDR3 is TGTGCCAGCAGTTTTACGGGACAGGGTGGCGAAAAACTGTTTTTT. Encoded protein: CASSFTGQGGEKLFF.

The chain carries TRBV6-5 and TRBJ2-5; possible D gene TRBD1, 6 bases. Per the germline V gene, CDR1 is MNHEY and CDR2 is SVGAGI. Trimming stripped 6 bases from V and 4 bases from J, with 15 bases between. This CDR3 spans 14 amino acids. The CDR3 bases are TGTGCCAGCAGCCGCCTTGGACAGTTAGAGACCCAGTACTTC. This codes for CASSRLGQLETQYF.

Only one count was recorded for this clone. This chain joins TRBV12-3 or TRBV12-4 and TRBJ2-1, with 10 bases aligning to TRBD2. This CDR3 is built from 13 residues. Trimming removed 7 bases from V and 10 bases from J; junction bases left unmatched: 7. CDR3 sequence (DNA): TGTGCCAGCACTCGGACTAGCGGATGGGAGCAGTTCTTC. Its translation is CASTRTSGWEQFF.

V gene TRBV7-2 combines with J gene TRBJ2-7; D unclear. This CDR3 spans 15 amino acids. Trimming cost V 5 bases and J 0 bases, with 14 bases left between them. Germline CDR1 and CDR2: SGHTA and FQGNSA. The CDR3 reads CASSQQASSSYEQYF. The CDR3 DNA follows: TGTGCCAGCAGCCAACAAGCTTCTAGCTCCTACGAGCAGTACTTC.

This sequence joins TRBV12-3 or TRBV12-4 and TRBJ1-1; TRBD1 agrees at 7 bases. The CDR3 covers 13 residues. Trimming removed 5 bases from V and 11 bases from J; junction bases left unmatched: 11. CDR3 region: CASSTGARGRAFF. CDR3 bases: TGTGCCAGCAGTACAGGGGCACGTGGGAGGGCTTTCTTT.

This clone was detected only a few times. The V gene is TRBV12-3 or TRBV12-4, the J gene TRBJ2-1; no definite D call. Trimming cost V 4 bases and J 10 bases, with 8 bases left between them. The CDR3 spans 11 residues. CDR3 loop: CASSSEREQFF. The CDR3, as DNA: TGTGCCAGCAGTTCAGAACGGGAGCAGTTCTTC.

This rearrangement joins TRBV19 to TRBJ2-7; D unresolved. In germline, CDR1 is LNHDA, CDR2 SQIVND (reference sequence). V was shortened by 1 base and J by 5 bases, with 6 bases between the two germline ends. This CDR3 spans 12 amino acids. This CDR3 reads CASSIGQNEQYF. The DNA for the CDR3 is TGTGCCAGTAGTATAGGGCAGAACGAGCAGTACTTC. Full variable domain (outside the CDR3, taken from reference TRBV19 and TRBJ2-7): DGGITQSPKYLFRKEGQNVTLSCEQNLNHDAMYWYRQDPGQGLRLIYYSQIVNDFQKGDIAEGYSVSREKKESFPLTVTSAQKNPTAFYLCASSIGQNEQYFGPGTRLTVT.

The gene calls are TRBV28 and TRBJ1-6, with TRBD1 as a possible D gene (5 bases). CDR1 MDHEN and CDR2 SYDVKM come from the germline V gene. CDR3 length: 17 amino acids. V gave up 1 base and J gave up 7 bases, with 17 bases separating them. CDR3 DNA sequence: TGTGCCAGCAGTTTATTGGGCTGGACAACGAAGAATTCACCCCTCCACTTT. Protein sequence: CASSLLGWTTKNSPLHF.

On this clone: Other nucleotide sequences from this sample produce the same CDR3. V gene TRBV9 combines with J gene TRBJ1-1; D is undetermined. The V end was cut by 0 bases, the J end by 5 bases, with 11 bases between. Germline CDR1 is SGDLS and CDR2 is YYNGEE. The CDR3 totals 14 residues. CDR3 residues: CASSVVGGGTEAFF. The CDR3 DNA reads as TGTGCCAGCAGCGTAGTCGGCGGCGGGACTGAAGCTTTCTTT. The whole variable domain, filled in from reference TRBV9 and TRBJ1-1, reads DSGVTQTPKHLITATGQRVTLRCSPRSGDLSVYWYQQSLDQGLQFLIQYYNGEERAKGNILERFSAQQFPDLHSELNLSSLELGDSALYFCASSVVGGGTEAFFGQGTRLTVV.

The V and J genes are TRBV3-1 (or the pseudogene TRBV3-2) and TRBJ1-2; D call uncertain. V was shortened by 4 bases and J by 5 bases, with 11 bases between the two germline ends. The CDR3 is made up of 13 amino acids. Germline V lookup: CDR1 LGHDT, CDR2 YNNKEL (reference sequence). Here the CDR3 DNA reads TGTGCCAGCAGCCCGAGGGCGCAATATGGCTACACCTTC. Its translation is CASSPRAQYGYTF.

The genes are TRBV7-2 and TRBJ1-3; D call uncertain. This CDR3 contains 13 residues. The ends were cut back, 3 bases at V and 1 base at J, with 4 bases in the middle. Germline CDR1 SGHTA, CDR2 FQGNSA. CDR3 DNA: TGTGCCAGCAGCTTGAATTCTGGAAACACCATATATTTT. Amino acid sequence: CASSLNSGNTIYF.

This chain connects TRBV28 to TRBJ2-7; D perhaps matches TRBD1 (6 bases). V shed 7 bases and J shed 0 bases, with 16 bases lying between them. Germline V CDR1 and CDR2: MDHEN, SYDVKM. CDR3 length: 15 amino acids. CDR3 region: CASNTGKMSSYEQYF. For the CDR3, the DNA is TGTGCCAGCAACACAGGGAAGATGAGCTCCTACGAGCAGTACTTC.

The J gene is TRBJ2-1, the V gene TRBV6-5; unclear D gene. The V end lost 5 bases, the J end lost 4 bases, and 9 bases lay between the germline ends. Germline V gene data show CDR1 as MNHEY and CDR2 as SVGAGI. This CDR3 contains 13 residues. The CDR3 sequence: CASSLVRYNEQFF. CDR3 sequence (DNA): TGTGCCAGCAGTCTCGTACGGTACAATGAGCAGTTCTTC.

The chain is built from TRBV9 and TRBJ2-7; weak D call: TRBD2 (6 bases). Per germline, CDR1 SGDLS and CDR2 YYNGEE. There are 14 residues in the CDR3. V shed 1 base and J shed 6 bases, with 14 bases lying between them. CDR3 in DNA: TGTGCCAGCAGCGTAACGGACTACTTTGGCGAGCAGTACTTC. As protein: CASSVTDYFGEQYF. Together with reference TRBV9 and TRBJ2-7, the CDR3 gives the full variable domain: DSGVTQTPKHLITATGQRVTLRCSPRSGDLSVYWYQQSLDQGLQFLIQYYNGEERAKGNILERFSAQQFPDLHSELNLSSLELGDSALYFCASSVTDYFGEQYFGPGTRLTVT.

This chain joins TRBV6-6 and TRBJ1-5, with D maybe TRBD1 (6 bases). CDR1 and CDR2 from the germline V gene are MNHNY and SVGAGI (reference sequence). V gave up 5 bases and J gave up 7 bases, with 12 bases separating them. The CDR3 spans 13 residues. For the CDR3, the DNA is TGTGCCAGCAGTGGCAGGGGAAAGCAGCCCCAGCATTTT. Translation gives CASSGRGKQPQHF.

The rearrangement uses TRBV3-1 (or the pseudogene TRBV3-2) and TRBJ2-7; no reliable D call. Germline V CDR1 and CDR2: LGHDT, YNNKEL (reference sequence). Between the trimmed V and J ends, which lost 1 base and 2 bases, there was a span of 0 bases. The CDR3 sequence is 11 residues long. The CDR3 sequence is CASSQAYEQYF. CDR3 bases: TGTGCCAGCAGCCAAGCCTACGAGCAGTACTTC.

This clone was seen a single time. The CDR3 reads CASSIDRAGEGEETQYF. The CDR3 nucleotides read TGTGCCAGTAGTATAGATCGAGCGGGAGAGGGGGAAGAGACCCAGTACTTC. This chain uses TRBV19 with TRBJ2-5; TRBD2 aligns across 8 bases. CDR3 length: 17 amino acids. After removal of 0 bases from V and 3 bases from J, the junction contained 9 bases not matched to a gene. CDR1 and CDR2 (germline): LNHDA, SQIVND (reference sequence). The full variable domain, in which reference TRBV19 and TRBJ2-5 provide the parts outside the CDR3, is DGGITQSPKYLFRKEGQNVTLSCEQNLNHDAMYWYRQDPGQGLRLIYYSQIVNDFQKGDIAEGYSVSREKKESFPLTVTSAQKNPTAFYLCASSIDRAGEGEETQYFGPGTRLLVL.

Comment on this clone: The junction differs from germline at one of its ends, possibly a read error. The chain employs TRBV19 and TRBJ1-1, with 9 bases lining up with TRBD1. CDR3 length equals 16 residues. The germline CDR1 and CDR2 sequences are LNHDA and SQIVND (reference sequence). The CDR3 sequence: CASSIGQGLMNTEAFF. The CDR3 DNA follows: TGTGCCAGTAGCATAGGACAGGGGCTCATGAACACTGAAGCTTTCTTT. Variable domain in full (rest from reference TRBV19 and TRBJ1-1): DGGITQSPKYLFRKEGQNVTLSCEQNLNHDAMYWYRQDPGQGLRLIYYSQIVNDFQKGDIAEGYSVSREKKESFPLTVTSAQKNPTAFYLCASSIGQGLMNTEAFFGQGTRLTVV.

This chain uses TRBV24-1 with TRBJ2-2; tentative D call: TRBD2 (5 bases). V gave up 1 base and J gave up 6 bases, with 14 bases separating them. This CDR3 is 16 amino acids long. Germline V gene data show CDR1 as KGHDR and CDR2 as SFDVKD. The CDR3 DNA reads TGTGCCACCAGTGATTTAGGGAGATTAGGGCCCGGGGAGCTGTTTTTT. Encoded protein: CATSDLGRLGPGELFF.

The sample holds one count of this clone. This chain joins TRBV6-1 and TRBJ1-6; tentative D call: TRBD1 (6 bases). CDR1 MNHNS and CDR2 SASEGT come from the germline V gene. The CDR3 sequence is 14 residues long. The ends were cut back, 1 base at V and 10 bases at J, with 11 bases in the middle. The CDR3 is CASSEESGVSPLHF. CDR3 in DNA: TGTGCCAGCAGTGAAGAGTCAGGGGTGTCACCCCTCCACTTT.

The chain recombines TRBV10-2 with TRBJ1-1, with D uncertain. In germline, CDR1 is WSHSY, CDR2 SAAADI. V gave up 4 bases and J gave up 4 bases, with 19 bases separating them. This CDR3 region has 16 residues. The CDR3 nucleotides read TGCGCCAGCAGTGCGGTAGGTCTTACTCCGAGCACTGAAGCTTTCTTT. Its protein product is CASSAVGLTPSTEAFF.